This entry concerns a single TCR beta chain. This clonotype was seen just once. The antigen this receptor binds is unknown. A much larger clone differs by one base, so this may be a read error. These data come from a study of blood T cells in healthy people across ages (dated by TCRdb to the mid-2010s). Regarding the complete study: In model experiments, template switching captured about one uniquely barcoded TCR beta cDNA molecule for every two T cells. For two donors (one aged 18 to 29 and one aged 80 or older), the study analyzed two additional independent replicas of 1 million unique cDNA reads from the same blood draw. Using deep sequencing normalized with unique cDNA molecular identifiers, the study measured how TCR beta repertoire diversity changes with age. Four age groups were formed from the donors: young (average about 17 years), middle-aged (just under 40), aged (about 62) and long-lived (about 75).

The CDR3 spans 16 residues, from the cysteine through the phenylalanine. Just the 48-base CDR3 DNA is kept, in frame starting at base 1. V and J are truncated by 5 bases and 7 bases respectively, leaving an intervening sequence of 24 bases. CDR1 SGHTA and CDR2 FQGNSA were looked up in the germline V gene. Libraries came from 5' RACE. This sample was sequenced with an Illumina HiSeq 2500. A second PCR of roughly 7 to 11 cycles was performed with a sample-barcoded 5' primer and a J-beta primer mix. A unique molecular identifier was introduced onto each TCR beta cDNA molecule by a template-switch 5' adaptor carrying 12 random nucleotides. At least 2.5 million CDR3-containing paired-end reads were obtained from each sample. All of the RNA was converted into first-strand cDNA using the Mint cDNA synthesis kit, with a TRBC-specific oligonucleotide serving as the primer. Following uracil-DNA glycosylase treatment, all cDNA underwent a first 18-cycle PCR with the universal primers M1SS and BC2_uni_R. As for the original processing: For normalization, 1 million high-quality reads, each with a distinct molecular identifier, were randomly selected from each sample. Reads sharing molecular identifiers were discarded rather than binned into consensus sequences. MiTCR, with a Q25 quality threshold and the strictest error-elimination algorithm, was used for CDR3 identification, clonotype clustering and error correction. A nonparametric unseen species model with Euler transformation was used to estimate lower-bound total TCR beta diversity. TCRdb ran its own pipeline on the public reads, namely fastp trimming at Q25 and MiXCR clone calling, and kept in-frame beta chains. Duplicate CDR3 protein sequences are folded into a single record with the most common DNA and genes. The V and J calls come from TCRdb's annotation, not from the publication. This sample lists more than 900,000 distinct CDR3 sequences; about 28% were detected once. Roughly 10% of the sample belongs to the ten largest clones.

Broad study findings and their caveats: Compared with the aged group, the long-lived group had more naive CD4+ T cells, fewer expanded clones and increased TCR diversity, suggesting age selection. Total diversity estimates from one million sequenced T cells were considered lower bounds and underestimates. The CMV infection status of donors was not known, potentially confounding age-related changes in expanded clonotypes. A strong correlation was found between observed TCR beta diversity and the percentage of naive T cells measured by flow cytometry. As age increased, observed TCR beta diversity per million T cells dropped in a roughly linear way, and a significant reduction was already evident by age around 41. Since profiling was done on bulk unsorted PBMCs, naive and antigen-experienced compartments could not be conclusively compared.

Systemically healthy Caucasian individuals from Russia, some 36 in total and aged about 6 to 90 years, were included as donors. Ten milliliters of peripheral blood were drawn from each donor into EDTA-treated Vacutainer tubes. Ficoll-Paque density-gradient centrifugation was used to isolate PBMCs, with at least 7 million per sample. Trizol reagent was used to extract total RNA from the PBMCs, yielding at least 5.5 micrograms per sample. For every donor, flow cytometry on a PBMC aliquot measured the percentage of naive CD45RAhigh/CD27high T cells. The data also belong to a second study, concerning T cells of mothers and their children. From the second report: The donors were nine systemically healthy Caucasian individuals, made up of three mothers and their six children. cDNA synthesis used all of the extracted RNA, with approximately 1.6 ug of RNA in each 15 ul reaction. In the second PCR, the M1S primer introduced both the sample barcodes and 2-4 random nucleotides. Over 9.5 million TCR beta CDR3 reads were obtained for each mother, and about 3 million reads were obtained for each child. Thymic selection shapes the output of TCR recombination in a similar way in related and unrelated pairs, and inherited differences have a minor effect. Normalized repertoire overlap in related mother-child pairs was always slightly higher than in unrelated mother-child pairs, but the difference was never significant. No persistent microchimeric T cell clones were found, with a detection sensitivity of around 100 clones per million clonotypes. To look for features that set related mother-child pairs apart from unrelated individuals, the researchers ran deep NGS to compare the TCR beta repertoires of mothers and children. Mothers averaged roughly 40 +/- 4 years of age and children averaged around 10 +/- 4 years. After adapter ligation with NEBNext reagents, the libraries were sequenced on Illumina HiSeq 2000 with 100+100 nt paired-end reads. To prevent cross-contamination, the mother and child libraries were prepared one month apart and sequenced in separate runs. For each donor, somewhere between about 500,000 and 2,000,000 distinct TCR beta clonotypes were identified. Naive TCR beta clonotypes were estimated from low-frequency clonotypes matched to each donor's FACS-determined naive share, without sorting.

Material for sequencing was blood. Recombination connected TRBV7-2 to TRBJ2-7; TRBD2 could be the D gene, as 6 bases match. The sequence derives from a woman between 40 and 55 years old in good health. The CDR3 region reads CASSPTGLMAGNEQYF. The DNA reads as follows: TGTGCCAGCAGCCCGACCGGGCTCATGGCGGGGAATGAGCAGTACTTC.